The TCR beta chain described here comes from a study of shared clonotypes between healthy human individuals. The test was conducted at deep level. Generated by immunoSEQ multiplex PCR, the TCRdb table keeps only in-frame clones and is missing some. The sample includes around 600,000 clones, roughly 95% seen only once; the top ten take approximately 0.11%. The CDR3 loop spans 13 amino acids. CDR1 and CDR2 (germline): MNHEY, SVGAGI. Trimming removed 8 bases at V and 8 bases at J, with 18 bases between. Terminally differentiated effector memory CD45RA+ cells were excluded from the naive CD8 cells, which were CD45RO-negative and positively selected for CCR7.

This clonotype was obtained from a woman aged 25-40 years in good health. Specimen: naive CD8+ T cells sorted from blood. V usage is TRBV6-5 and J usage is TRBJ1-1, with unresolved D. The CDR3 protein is CASGDPRVGEAFF. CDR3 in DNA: TGTGCCAGCGGTGATCCCCGAGTGGGGGAAGCTTTCTTT.